The rows below give T cell receptor beta chains drawn from one sample of a study of blood T cell repertoires in COVID-19. Profiled with immunoSEQ multiplex PCR; TCRdb holds only in-frame clones, not every one. Among around 340,000 clones listed, 65% to 85% were seen once. The specimen was peripheral blood. The receptors were gathered from a man aged 25-40 years with active or convalescent COVID-19. Each CDR3 is given with its conserved first and last residue. Fields, in order: clone size, D gene, J gene, V gene, CDR3 protein, CDR3 DNA. The D gene is left open where the match is weak. Clone size, where shown, is once, few, many, or a class for clones that have expanded.

NA NA TRBJ2-4 TRBV28 CASSLGGQLKNIQYF TGTGCCAGCAGTTTAGGTGGACAACTAAAAAACATTCAGTACTTC
few TRBD1 TRBJ1-4 TRBV19 CASSGRDRGDEKLFF TGTGCCAGTAGTGGAAGGGACAGGGGGGATGAAAAACTGTTTTTT
NA TRBD1 TRBJ2-7 TRBV6-5 CASRGQGLTYEQYF TGTGCCAGCAGAGGACAGGGGCTGACCTACGAGCAGTACTTC
NA TRBD1 TRBJ1-2 TRBV5-1 CASSLETGVGYTF TGCGCCAGCAGCTTGGAAACAGGGGTTGGCTACACCTTC
NA NA TRBJ1-2 TRBV19 CASSEQGKGGYTF TGTGCCAGTAGTGAGCAGGGGAAGGGAGGCTACACCTTC
NA TRBD2 TRBJ2-1 TRBV27 CASSPLADSYNEQFF TGTGCCAGCAGTCCACTAGCGGACTCCTACAATGAGCAGTTCTTC
few NA TRBJ2-5 TRBV5-4 CASSLLLESETQYF TGTGCCAGCAGCTTGTTACTCGAGAGCGAGACCCAGTACTTC
once TRBD1 TRBJ2-6 TRBV28 CASSQGARGSGANVLTF TGTGCCAGCAGTCAAGGGGCCAGGGGGTCTGGGGCCAACGTCCTGACTTTC
NA TRBD2 TRBJ2-2 TRBV18 CASSPGSGANTGELFF TGTGCCAGCTCACCAGGAAGCGGGGCGAACACCGGGGAGCTGTTTTTT
NA NA TRBJ2-5 TRBV7-2 CASSLGPSGETQYF TGTGCCAGCAGCCTAGGACCAAGCGGAGAGACCCAGTACTTC
NA NA TRBJ2-7 TRBV5-5 CASSFGGSAEQYF TGTGCCAGCAGCTTTGGGGGGTCGGCCGAGCAGTACTTC
NA TRBD2 TRBJ2-1 TRBV9 CASSVGSGDYNEQFF TGTGCCAGCAGCGTAGGGAGCGGGGACTACAATGAGCAGTTCTTC
few NA TRBJ1-1 TRBV2 CASKRTENMNTEAFF TGTGCCAGCAAGCGGACAGAAAATATGAACACTGAAGCTTTCTTT
NA TRBD1 TRBJ1-1 TRBV7-2 CASSLTGGEFTEAFF TGTGCCAGCAGCTTAACAGGGGGCGAATTCACTGAAGCTTTCTTT
once TRBD1 TRBJ2-2 TRBV27 CASSTDRDRTGELFF TGTGCCAGCAGTACCGACAGGGACCGAACCGGGGAGCTGTTTTTT
once NA TRBJ1-1 TRBV4-1 CASTLEAELNTEAFF TGCGCCAGCACCCTTGAGGCGGAGCTGAACACTGAAGCTTTCTTT
NA TRBD1 TRBJ2-7 TRBV5-1 CASSQLQGAYEQYF TGCGCCAGCAGCCAATTACAGGGGGCCTACGAGCAGTACTTC
NA TRBD2 TRBJ2-7 TRBV7-6 CASSPGLAGTNEQYF TGTGCCAGCAGCCCAGGACTAGCGGGGACGAACGAGCAGTACTTC
once NA TRBJ2-7 TRBV28 CASSQPRDEQYF TGTGCCAGCAGCCAACCCCGAGACGAGCAGTACTTC
NA NA TRBJ1-5 TRBV7-2 CASSLSLTGDQPQHF TGTGCCAGCAGCTTAAGTCTGACCGGGGATCAGCCCCAGCATTTT
NA TRBD1 TRBJ1-4 TRBV18 CASSPAIDRGGEKLFF TGTGCCAGCTCACCAGCAATCGACAGGGGTGGCGAAAAACTGTTTTTT